One and the same sample provided the 24 T cell receptor beta chains below, sequenced in a study of human CD8 memory T cell subsets. TCR beta libraries were made by UMI-labeled 5' RACE. Reanalyzing the 5' RACE reads, TCRdb keeps one entry per CDR3 protein, without DNA. This specimen shows roughly 9,300 distinct CDR3 sequences; the ten leading clones hold more than 9%. Sequencing was carried out using CD8+ stem-like memory T cells (TSCM and TCM) sorted from PBMCs. Subset meaning: stem-like memory CD8 T cells (TSTEM), CCR7+ PD-1- TIGIT-. Source of these receptors: a human donor in good health.

The chain recombines TRBV19 with TRBJ2-1; TCRdb names TRBD2, which stays unverified in the absence of DNA. CDR1 and CDR2 (germline): LNHDA, SQIVND (reference sequence). The CDR3 is 15 amino acids. CDR3 sequence reads: CASSRSGGLYNEQFF.

This chain connects TRBV5-1 to TRBJ2-5; TCRdb's D call of TRBD1 is untestable without DNA. CDR3 length: 16 amino acids. Looked up from germline, CDR1 is SGHRS and CDR2 is YFSETQ. The CDR3 is CASSLAEAGGPEGQYF. Based on the CDR3 plus reference TRBV5-1 and TRBJ2-5, the full variable domain is KAGVTQTPRYLIKTRGQQVTLSCSPISGHRSVSWYQQTPGQGLQFLFEYFSETQRNKGNFPGRFSGRQFSNSRSEMNVSTLELGDSALYLCASSLAEAGGPEGQYFGPGTRLLVL.

The chain is built from TRBV28 and TRBJ1-1. The germline gives CDR1 MDHEN, CDR2 SYDVKM. This CDR3 is built from 14 residues. The CDR3 sequence: CASSLVRTNTEAFF.

Its frequency marks this clonotype as medium-sized. The V call is TRBV7-9, the J call TRBJ2-3; TCRdb calls TRBD2, which cannot be checked without DNA. The CDR3 extends over 15 amino acids. Germline CDR1 SEHNR, CDR2 FQNEAQ (reference sequence). This CDR3 is CASSPGEGNTDTQYF.

By frequency, this clonotype is medium-sized (0.01 to 0.1%). The rearrangement uses TRBV29-1 and TRBJ2-2; TCRdb designates TRBD1, a call that cannot be tested without DNA. Per the germline V gene, CDR1 is SQVTM and CDR2 is ANQGSEA. The length of the CDR3 is 15 residues. The CDR3 spells CSALLQGVNTGELFF.

This clonotype is called medium-sized (0.01 to 0.1%) based on its frequency. The J gene is TRBJ2-5, the V gene TRBV5-6. The CDR3 sequence is 13 residues long. Germline CDR1 reads SGHDT; CDR2 reads YYEEEE. This CDR3 is CASSLAQAETQYF. Drawing the rest from reference TRBV5-6 and TRBJ2-5, the complete variable domain is DAGVTQSPTHLIKTRGQQVTLRCSPKSGHDTVSWYQQALGQGPQFIFQYYEEEERQRGNFPDRFSGHQFPNYSSELNVNALLLGDSALYLCASSLAQAETQYFGPGTRLLVL.

The chain is built from TRBV5-1 and TRBJ2-3; TCRdb outputs TRBD1, but without DNA this stays unchecked. CDR1 SGHRS and CDR2 YFSETQ come from the germline V gene. The CDR3 is made up of 15 amino acids. The CDR3 here is CASSFWGGDTDTQYF.

This rearrangement joins TRBV29-1 to TRBJ2-7; as DNA is missing, the TRBD1 call by TCRdb cannot be tested. The germline V gene encodes CDR1 SQVTM and CDR2 ANQGSEA. The CDR3 covers 15 residues. This CDR3 reads CSVEGVGGRSYEQYF.

The rearrangement uses TRBV6-2 or TRBV6-3 and TRBJ2-1; TCRdb outputs TRBD1, but without DNA this stays unchecked. Germline CDR1 MNHEY, CDR2 SVGEGT. This CDR3 has 15 amino acids. CDR3 amino acids: CASRHDSGNYNEQFF.

The chain carries TRBV7-2 and TRBJ2-1; with no DNA, the TCRdb D assignment of TRBD2 cannot be verified. The CDR3 runs to 17 residues. CDR1 is SGHTA, CDR2 FQGNSA, per germline. The CDR3 reads CASSLVQLAGGHNEQFF. The full variable domain, its missing parts supplied by reference TRBV7-2 and TRBJ2-1, is GAGVSQSPSNKVTEKGKDVELRCDPISGHTALYWYRQSLGQGLEFLIYFQGNSAPDKSGLPSDRFSAERTGGSVSTLTIQRTQQEDSAVYLCASSLVQLAGGHNEQFFGPGTRLTVL.

Here the CDR3 reads CASSLAQNYEQYF. The chain couples TRBV7-8 to TRBJ2-7. This CDR3 has 13 residues. Germline V gene lookup returns CDR1 SGHVS and CDR2 FQNEAQ.

The chain couples TRBV11-3 to TRBJ2-1; without DNA, the TCRdb call of TRBD2 cannot be checked. Germline loops: CDR1 SGHNT, CDR2 YENEEA. The CDR3 extends over 15 amino acids. CDR3 sequence reads: CASSLSGTSNNEQFF.

Frequency places this clonotype as medium-sized. This sequence joins TRBV15 and TRBJ1-4; TCRdb lists TRBD1, though no DNA is available to test this call. Germline values: CDR1 LNHNV, CDR2 YYDKDF (reference sequence). The length of the CDR3 is 16 residues. Here the CDR3 reads CATSRDRGGPNEKLFF.

The J gene is TRBJ2-1, the V gene TRBV7-8; the D gene TCRdb calls, TRBD1, cannot be checked with no DNA. The germline V gene has CDR1 SGHVS and CDR2 FQNEAQ. The CDR3 sequence is 14 residues long. CDR3 loop: CASSLDSGYNEQFF.

This clonotype is labeled medium-sized (0.01 to 0.1%) based on frequency. CDR3 in amino acids: CASTPTRRLYNEQFF. The V and J genes are TRBV6-2 or TRBV6-3 and TRBJ2-1; the TCRdb D gene call, TRBD1, has no DNA to confirm it. Germline loops: CDR1 MNHEY, CDR2 SVGEGT. This CDR3 is 15 amino acids long.

The chain has TRBV28 and TRBJ2-3; without DNA, the TCRdb call of TRBD2 cannot be checked. The germline V gene has CDR1 MDHEN and CDR2 SYDVKM. The CDR3 has 15 amino acids. CDR3 sequence reads: CASRGLGSSTDTQYF.

The chain joins TRBV19 to TRBJ1-2; the TCRdb D gene call, TRBD1, has no DNA to confirm it. CDR3 length equals 15 residues. Looked up from germline, CDR1 is LNHDA and CDR2 is SQIVND (reference sequence). The CDR3 sequence: CASSDRDRTLYGYTF.

V and J are TRBV12-3 or TRBV12-4 and TRBJ2-2. The CDR3 extends over 14 amino acids. CDR3 residues: CASSSEMNTGELFF.

Measured by frequency, this clonotype is medium-sized. V is TRBV15 and J is TRBJ2-1; TCRdb designates TRBD2, a call that cannot be tested without DNA. Germline V gene sequence: CDR1 LNHNV, CDR2 YYDKDF (reference sequence). The length of the CDR3 is 15 residues. This chain's CDR3 is CATSRDQEGRNEQFF.

The chain employs TRBV28 and TRBJ1-5. The CDR3 is 12 residues long. The germline CDR1 and CDR2 sequences are MDHEN and SYDVKM. This CDR3 is CASRSDHQPQHF.

The chain combines TRBV19 with TRBJ2-1. The V gene's germline CDR1 is LNHDA and CDR2 SQIVND (reference sequence). This CDR3 is 15 amino acids long. Here the CDR3 reads CASSISLAAYNEQFF.

This CDR3 reads CASSRTSSDNEQFF. The J gene is TRBJ2-1, the V gene TRBV3-1; the TCRdb D gene call, TRBD2, has no DNA to confirm it. The CDR3 spans 14 residues. CDR1 and CDR2 (germline): LGHDT, YNNKEL (reference sequence).

This clonotype is called medium-sized (0.01 to 0.1%) based on its frequency. The chain combines TRBV5-1 with TRBJ2-3. The CDR3 extends over 12 amino acids. CDR1 is SGHRS, CDR2 YFSETQ, per germline. The CDR3: CASSLLADTQYF.

The chain joins TRBV12-3 or TRBV12-4 to TRBJ2-1; TCRdb designates TRBD1, a call that cannot be tested without DNA. There are 15 residues in the CDR3. CDR3 loop: CASSFTRDPNDEQFF.